These 23 T cell receptor beta chains were all obtained from the same sample, sequenced in a study of cytomegalovirus exposure and HLA in healthy donors. The PCR made use of 60 Vbeta and 13 Jbeta primers. Assay: immunoSEQ multiplex PCR; the TCRdb copy retains only in-frame clones and omits some. The sample consists of about 130,000 clones, around 73% of them appearing once. Sequenced input: PBMCs. The receptors here all came from a man in his fifties or sixties in good health and CMV-seronegative.

CDR3 bases: TGTGCCAGCAGTAAAAGGACAGGGAGCAGCTATGGCTACACCTTC. This translates into CASSKRTGSSYGYTF. The chain joins TRBV28 to TRBJ1-2; 8 positions match TRBD1. The germline V gene has CDR1 MDHEN and CDR2 SYDVKM. This CDR3 contains 15 residues. The junction had 9 bases not matched to a gene; V was cut back by 5 bases and J by 4 bases.

V is TRBV11-3 and J is TRBJ1-2; no clear D. The CDR3 contains 17 residues. V was cut by 1 base and J by 4 bases, with 19 bases left in between. Germline V gene lookup returns CDR1 SGHNT and CDR2 YENEEA. The CDR3 sequence is CASSLVVRPPGIYGYTF. CDR3 DNA sequence: TGTGCCAGCAGCTTAGTGGTCAGGCCCCCGGGGATCTATGGCTACACCTTC.

The chain carries TRBV5-4 and TRBJ1-6; 9 bases are shared with TRBD1. Losses at the gene ends were 4 bases for V and 1 base for J; bases not matched to a gene: 6. This CDR3 comprises 17 residues. Germline CDR1 is SGHNT and CDR2 is YYREEE (reference sequence). Here the CDR3 reads CASSLGQGKSYNSPLHF. The CDR3 region has the DNA TGTGCCAGCAGCCTCGGACAGGGGAAGTCCTATAATTCACCCCTCCACTTT.

About this clone itself: The same CDR3 arises from other DNA sequences in this sample as well. The chain joins TRBV15 to TRBJ2-7; D not resolved. This CDR3 is built from 14 residues. Germline V gene lookup returns CDR1 LNHNV and CDR2 YYDKDF (reference sequence). The V gene lost 5 bases and the J gene lost 0 bases, with 11 bases spanning the gap. CDR3 nucleotide sequence: TGTGCCACCAGCCGGTCCGGTAGCTCCTACGAGCAGTACTTC. Its translation is CATSRSGSSYEQYF.

This clone was found once. CDR3: CASKAGDWDNEQFF. In DNA, the CDR3 is TGTGCCAGCAAAGCGGGAGACTGGGACAATGAGCAGTTCTTC. V is TRBV6-1 and J is TRBJ2-1; TRBD2 aligns across 8 bases. Germline values: CDR1 MNHNS, CDR2 SASEGT. V lost 7 bases and J lost 5; bases outside the gene matches: 7. The CDR3 has 14 residues.

The chain recombines TRBV28 with TRBJ2-7; D might be TRBD1 (6 bases). The germline V gene has CDR1 MDHEN and CDR2 SYDVKM. The CDR3 runs 17 residues. The V gene lost 0 bases and the J gene lost 3 bases, with 18 bases spanning the gap. The CDR3 reads CASSLWPRAGARYEQYF. CDR3 nucleotides: TGTGCCAGCAGTTTATGGCCACGGGCAGGGGCCCGCTACGAGCAGTACTTC.

V usage is TRBV19 and J usage is TRBJ1-1; 7 nucleotides match TRBD1. The CDR3 extends over 14 amino acids. J was trimmed by 0 bases and V by 7 bases; bases with no gene match: 5. CDR1 is LNHDA and CDR2 is SQIVND in the germline V gene (reference sequence). Here the CDR3 reads CASNSDRVNTEAFF. The CDR3 DNA is TGTGCCAGTAACTCAGACAGGGTGAACACTGAAGCTTTCTTT.

The rearrangement joins TRBV29-1 to TRBJ1-1, with D possibly being TRBD1 (6 bases). The germline CDR1 and CDR2 sequences are SQVTM and ANQGSEA. The CDR3 covers 13 residues. V gave up 4 bases and J gave up 2 bases, with 11 bases separating them. The CDR3, as DNA: TGCAGCGTTGTGTTCAGGGGAAACACTGAAGCTTTCTTT. It translates to CSVVFRGNTEAFF.

The rearrangement joins TRBV5-1 to TRBJ2-1; tentatively, D is TRBD1 (6 bases). Trimming stripped 0 bases from V and 9 bases from J, with 22 bases between. This CDR3 has 17 amino acids. Germline CDR1 SGHRS, CDR2 YFSETQ. This chain's CDR3 is CASSLVPPTGEVSEQFF. The DNA for the CDR3 is TGCGCCAGCAGCTTGGTGCCCCCGACAGGAGAGGTCAGTGAGCAGTTCTTC.

The chain links TRBV19 to TRBJ1-4, with D unclear. Between the trimmed V and J ends, which lost 8 bases and 0 bases, there was a span of 10 bases. CDR3 size: 14 residues. From germline, CDR1 is LNHDA and CDR2 SQIVND (reference sequence). The chain's CDR3 is CASGKIATNEKLFF. CDR3 sequence (DNA): TGTGCCAGTGGTAAAATCGCAACTAATGAAAAACTGTTTTTT.

The chain links TRBV5-6 to TRBJ2-7; the match to TRBD2 covers 10 bases. Germline lookup yields CDR1 SGHDT and CDR2 YYEEEE. Trimming took 0 bases from V and 1 from J; bases not matched to a gene: 4. This CDR3 region has 16 residues. CDR3 coding DNA: TGTGCCAGCAGCTTGGGAAGCGGGAGGGGATCCTACGAGCAGTACTTC. Translating it yields CASSLGSGRGSYEQYF. Filled out from reference TRBV5-6 and TRBJ2-7, the complete variable domain reads DAGVTQSPTHLIKTRGQQVTLRCSPKSGHDTVSWYQQALGQGPQFIFQYYEEEERQRGNFPDRFSGHQFPNYSSELNVNALLLGDSALYLCASSLGSGRGSYEQYFGPGTRLTVT.

The chain combines TRBV27 with TRBJ2-7; 9 bases align to TRBD1. Trimming took 0 bases from V and 5 from J; bases not matched to a gene: 8. This CDR3 region has 16 residues. Germline loops: CDR1 MNHEY, CDR2 SMNVEV (reference sequence). This CDR3 reads CASSLSPDRGVNEQYF. In DNA, the CDR3 is TGTGCCAGCAGTTTATCACCAGACAGGGGGGTCAACGAGCAGTACTTC.

This clone was detected only once. The chain employs TRBV19 and TRBJ2-1; 7 positions agree with TRBD2. J was trimmed by 8 bases and V by 3 bases; bases with no gene match: 4. The CDR3 spans 13 residues. CDR1 and CDR2 from the germline V gene are LNHDA and SQIVND (reference sequence). CDR3 bases: TGTGCCAGTAGTATCGGGGGGTTCGATGAGCAGTTCTTC. Protein: CASSIGGFDEQFF.

This chain connects TRBV20-1 to TRBJ1-1; D unresolved. V was cut by 0 bases and J by 8 bases, with 7 bases left in between. CDR3 length: 11 residues. The germline V gene has CDR1 DFQATT and CDR2 SNEGSKA (reference sequence). This chain's CDR3 is CSARDLAEAFF. The CDR3, as DNA: TGCAGTGCTAGAGATTTGGCAGAAGCTTTCTTT.

Points on this clone: This CDR3 is also generated by other DNA sequences in the sample. The chain combines TRBV5-1 with TRBJ1-5; 9 bases match TRBD1. Trimming cost V 0 bases and J 0 bases; bases outside gene matches: 1. Germline assignment: CDR1 SGHRS and CDR2 YFSETQ. CDR3 length equals 16 residues. The CDR3 loop reads CASSLGTGDSNQPQHF. The CDR3 DNA reads TGCGCCAGCAGCTTGGGGACAGGGGATAGCAATCAGCCCCAGCATTTT.

This clone was seen only once. The rearrangement joins TRBV25-1 to TRBJ2-7, with 10 bases lining up with TRBD1. This CDR3 comprises 15 residues. The germline gives CDR1 MGHDK, CDR2 SYGVNS. V dropped 6 bases and J dropped 3; count of bases not matched to a gene: 8. CDR3 DNA sequence: TGTGCCAGCAGCGGAACCGGGACAGGGGACTACGAGCAGTACTTC. As protein: CASSGTGTGDYEQYF.

This clone was recorded only once. The chain is built from TRBV4-1 and TRBJ1-2, with 10 bases matching TRBD1. The CDR3 totals 15 residues. From germline, CDR1 is MGHRA and CDR2 YSYEKL. V shed 0 bases, J shed 4 bases, and the junction held 2 bases outside the gene matches. The CDR3 loop reads CASSQETGGRYGYTF. The CDR3 region has the DNA TGCGCCAGCAGCCAAGAGACAGGGGGCCGCTATGGCTACACCTTC.

This chain joins TRBV9 and TRBJ1-1, with TRBD1 matching 9 bases. The CDR3 extends over 15 amino acids. J was trimmed by 5 bases and V by 2 bases; bases with no gene match: 7. Germline assignment: CDR1 SGDLS and CDR2 YYNGEE. The CDR3 coding sequence is TGTGCCAGCAGCGTCGAGGGACAGGGCGGTACTGAAGCTTTCTTT. This encodes CASSVEGQGGTEAFF. The full variable domain, its missing parts supplied by reference TRBV9 and TRBJ1-1, is DSGVTQTPKHLITATGQRVTLRCSPRSGDLSVYWYQQSLDQGLQFLIQYYNGEERAKGNILERFSAQQFPDLHSELNLSSLELGDSALYFCASSVEGQGGTEAFFGQGTRLTVV.

The rearrangement links TRBV9 to TRBJ1-5; a possible D gene is TRBD1 (6 bases). This CDR3 comprises 15 residues. V was shortened by 3 bases and J by 3 bases, with 13 bases between the two germline ends. The germline gives CDR1 SGDLS, CDR2 YYNGEE. The CDR3 protein is CASSAGTGYNQPQHF. The CDR3 nucleotides read TGTGCCAGCAGCGCAGGAACAGGGTACAATCAGCCCCAGCATTTT.

This CDR3 is CASSFDSGYEQYF. Here the CDR3 DNA reads TGCGCCAGCAGCTTTGATAGCGGCTACGAGCAGTACTTC. This rearrangement joins TRBV5-1 to TRBJ2-7; D may be TRBD2 (6 bases). In germline, CDR1 is SGHRS, CDR2 YFSETQ. Trimming removed 2 bases from V and 3 bases from J, with 9 bases in between. The CDR3 covers 13 residues.

This clone was observed a few times. V usage is TRBV5-4 and J usage is TRBJ2-3, with TRBD2 matching 11 bases. Trimming took 2 bases from V and 1 from J; bases not matched to a gene: 3. Germline V gives CDR1 SGHNT, CDR2 YYREEE (reference sequence). The CDR3 spans 16 residues. This CDR3 reads CASSFRTSGRTDTQYF. CDR3 coding DNA: TGTGCCAGCAGCTTCCGGACTAGCGGGCGCACAGATACGCAGTATTTT.

This chain uses TRBV19 with TRBJ1-5, with no clear D. The CDR3 covers 15 residues. V was clipped by 1 base and J by 5 bases, with 12 bases between them. Germline V gives CDR1 LNHDA, CDR2 SQIVND (reference sequence). The CDR3 is CASSIAAGNYQPQHF. The CDR3 DNA is TGTGCCAGTAGTATAGCTGCGGGAAACTATCAGCCCCAGCATTTT. Looking up the rest from reference TRBV19 and TRBJ1-5 gives the full variable domain: DGGITQSPKYLFRKEGQNVTLSCEQNLNHDAMYWYRQDPGQGLRLIYYSQIVNDFQKGDIAEGYSVSREKKESFPLTVTSAQKNPTAFYLCASSIAAGNYQPQHFGDGTRLSIL.

V is TRBV28 and J is TRBJ2-7, with D possibly matching TRBD2 (5 bases). The germline V and J ends were trimmed by 4 bases and 4 bases, with 20 bases remaining between them. The CDR3 covers 16 residues. Germline-derived CDR1 and CDR2 are MDHEN and SYDVKM. The CDR3 nucleotides are TGTGCCAGCAGTTCACCGATCGGGATTGGGGAGTACGAGCAGTACTTC. Amino acid sequence: CASSSPIGIGEYEQYF.